The present T cell receptor beta chain was sequenced within a study of vaccination effects on CD4 cells after COVID-19. TCRdb's table, derived via immunoSEQ multiplex PCR, lists solely in-frame clones and lacks some. In the table there are about 69,000 clones, 70% to 85% of which are singletons. Of note for this clone: Its specificity is unknown.

Viral peptide pool expansion of antigen-specific CD4+ T cells preceded sequencing in the ViraFEST assay. Following 10 days of culture, CD4+ T cells were isolated. Everyone in the study got two shots of either the BNT162b2 or mRNA-1273 vaccine. The sequence was obtained from a human donor who received a COVID-19 vaccine. The specimen was CD4+ T cells from PBMCs cultured with HCoV-229E spike peptides, collected after COVID-19 vaccination.

In DNA, the CDR3 is TGTGCCAGCAGCCAAGACACCCAGCCCCAGCATTTT. Its translation: CASSQDTQPQHF. This chain joins TRBV3-1 (or the pseudogene TRBV3-2) and TRBJ1-5; no firm D call. The CDR3 extends over 12 amino acids. Germline V gene data show CDR1 as LGHDT and CDR2 as YNNKEL (reference sequence). V was pared by 0 bases and J by 7 bases, with 4 bases between.